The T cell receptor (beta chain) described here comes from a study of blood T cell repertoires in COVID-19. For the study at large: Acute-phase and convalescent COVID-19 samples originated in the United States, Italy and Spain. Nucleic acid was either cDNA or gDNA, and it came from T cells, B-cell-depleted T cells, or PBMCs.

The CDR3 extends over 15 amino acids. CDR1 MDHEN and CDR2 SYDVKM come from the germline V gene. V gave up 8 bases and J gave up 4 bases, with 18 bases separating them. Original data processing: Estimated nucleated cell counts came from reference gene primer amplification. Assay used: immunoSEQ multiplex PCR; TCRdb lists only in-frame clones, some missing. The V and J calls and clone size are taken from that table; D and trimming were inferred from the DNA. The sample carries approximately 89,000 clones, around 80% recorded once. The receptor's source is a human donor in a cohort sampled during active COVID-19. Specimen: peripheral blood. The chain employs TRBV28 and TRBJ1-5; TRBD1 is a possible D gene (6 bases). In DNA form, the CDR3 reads TGTGCCAGCGTCACAGGGAGCCTAACAAATCAGCCCCAGCATTTT. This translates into CASVTGSLTNQPQHF.